What follows is one T cell receptor (beta chain) and its context. These data come from a study of blood T cell repertoires in COVID-19. At the level of the study: COVID-19 samples from acute and convalescent phases originated in the United States, Italy and Spain.

As processed by the authors: Researchers report that nucleated cell counts were estimated from reference gene primer amplification. The protocol was immunoSEQ multiplex PCR, while the TCRdb copy is restricted to in-frame clones and leaves out a portion. The DNA gave D and trimming, while V, J and clone size come from that table. The sample carries roughly 200,000 clones, 88% recorded once. This sequence originates from a man between 65 and 79 years old with acute or convalescent COVID-19. The sample taken for sequencing was peripheral blood.

DNA for the CDR3: TGTGCCAGCAGCCCTAGTTTGGCAGGGACCTACAATGAGCAGTTCTTC. This translates into CASSPSLAGTYNEQFF. The rearrangement links TRBV7-2 to TRBJ2-1; maybe TRBD1 (5 bases). V was pared by 5 bases and J by 2 bases, with 16 bases between. This CDR3 spans 16 amino acids. Germline V CDR1 and CDR2: SGHTA, FQGNSA.